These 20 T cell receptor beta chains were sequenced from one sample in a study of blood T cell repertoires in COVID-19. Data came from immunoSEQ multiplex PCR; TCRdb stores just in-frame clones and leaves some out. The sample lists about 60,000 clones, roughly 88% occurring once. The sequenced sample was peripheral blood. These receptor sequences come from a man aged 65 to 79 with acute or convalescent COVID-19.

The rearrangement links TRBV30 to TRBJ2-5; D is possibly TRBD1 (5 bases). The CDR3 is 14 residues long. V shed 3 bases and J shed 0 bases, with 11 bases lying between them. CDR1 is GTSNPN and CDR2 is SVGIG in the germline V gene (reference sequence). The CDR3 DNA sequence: TGTGCCTGGAGAGCAGGGTTTAACCAAGAGACCCAGTACTTC. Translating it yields CAWRAGFNQETQYF. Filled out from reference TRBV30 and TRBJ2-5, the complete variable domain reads SQTIHQWPATLVQPVGSPLSLECTVEGTSNPNLYWYRQAAGRGLQLLFYSVGIGQISSEVPQNLSASRPQDRQFILSSKKLLLSDSGFYLCAWRAGFNQETQYFGPGTRLLVL.

The CDR3 nucleotides read TGTGCCAGCAGTTTAAGACAGGGACATCAGCCCCAGCATTTT. Translating gives CASSLRQGHQPQHF. V and J are TRBV28 and TRBJ1-5; 7 bases align to TRBD1. The CDR3 contains 14 residues. The J segment lost 5 bases and the V segment lost 2 bases, leaving 3 bases of the junction unmatched. Germline V gene lookup returns CDR1 MDHEN and CDR2 SYDVKM.

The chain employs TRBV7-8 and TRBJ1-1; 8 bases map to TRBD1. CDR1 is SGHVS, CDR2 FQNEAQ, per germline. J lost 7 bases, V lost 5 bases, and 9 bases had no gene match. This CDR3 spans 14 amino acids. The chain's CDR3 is CASSPRTGKNEAFF. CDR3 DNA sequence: TGTGCCAGCAGCCCACGGACAGGGAAGAATGAAGCTTTCTTT.

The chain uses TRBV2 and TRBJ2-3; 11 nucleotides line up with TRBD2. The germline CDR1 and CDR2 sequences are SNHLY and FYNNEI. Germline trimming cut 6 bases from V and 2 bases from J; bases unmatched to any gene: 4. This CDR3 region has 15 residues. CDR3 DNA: TGTGCCAGCAGGATGACTAGCGGGGCCACAGATACGCAGTATTTT. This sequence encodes CASRMTSGATDTQYF.

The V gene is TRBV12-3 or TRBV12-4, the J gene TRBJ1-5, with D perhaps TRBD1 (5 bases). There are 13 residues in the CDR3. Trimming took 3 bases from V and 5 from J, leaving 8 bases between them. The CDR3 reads CASSFAGYQPQHF. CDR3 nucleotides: TGTGCCAGCAGTTTCGCAGGGTATCAGCCCCAGCATTTT.

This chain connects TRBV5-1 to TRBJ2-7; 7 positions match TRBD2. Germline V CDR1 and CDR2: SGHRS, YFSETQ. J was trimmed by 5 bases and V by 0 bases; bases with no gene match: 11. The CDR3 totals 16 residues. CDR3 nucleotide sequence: TGCGCCAGCAGCTTGGGGGTGATTAGCGGGTGGCACGAGCAGTACTTC. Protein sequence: CASSLGVISGWHEQYF.

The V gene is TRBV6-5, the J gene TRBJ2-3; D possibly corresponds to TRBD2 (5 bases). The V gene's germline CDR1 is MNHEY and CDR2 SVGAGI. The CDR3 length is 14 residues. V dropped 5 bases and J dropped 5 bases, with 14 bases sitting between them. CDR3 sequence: CASSQRLVEDTQYF. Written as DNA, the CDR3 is TGTGCCAGCAGTCAGCGGCTAGTGGAAGATACGCAGTATTTT.

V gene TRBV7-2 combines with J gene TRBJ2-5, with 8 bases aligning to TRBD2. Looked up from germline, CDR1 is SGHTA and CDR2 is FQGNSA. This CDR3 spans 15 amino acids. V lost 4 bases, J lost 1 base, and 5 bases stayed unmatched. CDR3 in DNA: TGTGCCAGCAGCTGGGGGGGGACTAGCCAAGAGACCCAGTACTTC. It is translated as CASSWGGTSQETQYF.

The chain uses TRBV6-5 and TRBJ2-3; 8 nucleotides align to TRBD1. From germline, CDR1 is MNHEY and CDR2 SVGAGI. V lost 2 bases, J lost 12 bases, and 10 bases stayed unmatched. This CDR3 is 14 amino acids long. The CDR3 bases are TGTGCCAGCAGTTACACGGGACAGGCCGGAGTCCAGTATTTT. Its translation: CASSYTGQAGVQYF.

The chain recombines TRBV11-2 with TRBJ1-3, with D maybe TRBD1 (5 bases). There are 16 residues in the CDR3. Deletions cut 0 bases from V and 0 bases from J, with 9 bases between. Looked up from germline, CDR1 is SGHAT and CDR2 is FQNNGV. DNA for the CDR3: TGTGCCAGCAGCTTAGAGGTCACAGGCTCTGGAAACACCATATATTTT. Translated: CASSLEVTGSGNTIYF.

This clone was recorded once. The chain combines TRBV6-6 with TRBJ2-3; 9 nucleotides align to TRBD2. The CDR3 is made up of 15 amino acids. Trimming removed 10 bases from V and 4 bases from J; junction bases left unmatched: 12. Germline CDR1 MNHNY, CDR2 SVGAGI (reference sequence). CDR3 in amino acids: CAIPGAGGSPDTQYF. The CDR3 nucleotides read TGTGCCATCCCGGGAGCGGGGGGCTCGCCAGATACGCAGTATTTT.

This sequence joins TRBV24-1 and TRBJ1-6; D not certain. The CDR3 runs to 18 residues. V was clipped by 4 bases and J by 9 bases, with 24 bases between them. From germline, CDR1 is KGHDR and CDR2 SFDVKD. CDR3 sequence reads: CATSDSSGKREKGSPLHF. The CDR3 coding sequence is TGTGCCACCAGTGACTCCTCCGGGAAAAGGGAGAAGGGTTCACCCCTCCACTTT.

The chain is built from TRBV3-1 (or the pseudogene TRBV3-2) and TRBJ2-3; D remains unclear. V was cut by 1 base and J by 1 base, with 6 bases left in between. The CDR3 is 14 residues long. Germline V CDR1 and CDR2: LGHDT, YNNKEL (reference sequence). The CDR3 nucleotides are TGTGCCAGCAGCCAAGCCCTTGGCACAGATACGCAGTATTTT. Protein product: CASSQALGTDTQYF.

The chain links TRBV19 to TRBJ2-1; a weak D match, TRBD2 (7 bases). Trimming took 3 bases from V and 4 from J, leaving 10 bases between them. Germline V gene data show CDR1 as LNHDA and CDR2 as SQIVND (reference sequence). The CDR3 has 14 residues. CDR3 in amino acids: CASSMGGAYNEQFF. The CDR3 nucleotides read TGTGCCAGTAGTATGGGGGGGGCATACAATGAGCAGTTCTTC.

CDR3 bases: TGTGCCAGCAGTGATGGGACACCTAACACCGGGGAGCTGTTTTTT. This gives the protein CASSDGTPNTGELFF. The V call is TRBV2, the J call TRBJ2-2; D possibly corresponds to TRBD1 (6 bases). Germline CDR1 SNHLY, CDR2 FYNNEI. The CDR3 loop spans 15 amino acids. Trimming pared 3 bases from V and 2 bases from J, leaving 10 bases between.

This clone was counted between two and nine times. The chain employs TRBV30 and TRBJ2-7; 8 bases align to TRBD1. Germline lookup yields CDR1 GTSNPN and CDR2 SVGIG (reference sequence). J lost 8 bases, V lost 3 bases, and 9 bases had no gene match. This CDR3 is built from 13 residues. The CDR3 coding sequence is TGTGCCTGGAGCCGTGGACAGGGTTCAAAGCAGTACTTC. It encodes CAWSRGQGSKQYF. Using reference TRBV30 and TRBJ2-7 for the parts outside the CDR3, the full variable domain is SQTIHQWPATLVQPVGSPLSLECTVEGTSNPNLYWYRQAAGRGLQLLFYSVGIGQISSEVPQNLSASRPQDRQFILSSKKLLLSDSGFYLCAWSRGQGSKQYFGPGTRLTVT.

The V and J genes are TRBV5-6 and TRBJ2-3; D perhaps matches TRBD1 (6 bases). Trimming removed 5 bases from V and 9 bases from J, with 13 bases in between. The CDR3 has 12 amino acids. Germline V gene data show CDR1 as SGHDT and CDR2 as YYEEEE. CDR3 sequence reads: CASRSQGKTQYF. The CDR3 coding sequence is TGTGCCAGCAGATCGCAGGGGAAAACGCAGTATTTT. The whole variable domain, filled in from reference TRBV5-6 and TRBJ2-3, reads DAGVTQSPTHLIKTRGQQVTLRCSPKSGHDTVSWYQQALGQGPQFIFQYYEEEERQRGNFPDRFSGHQFPNYSSELNVNALLLGDSALYLCASRSQGKTQYFGPGTRLTVL.

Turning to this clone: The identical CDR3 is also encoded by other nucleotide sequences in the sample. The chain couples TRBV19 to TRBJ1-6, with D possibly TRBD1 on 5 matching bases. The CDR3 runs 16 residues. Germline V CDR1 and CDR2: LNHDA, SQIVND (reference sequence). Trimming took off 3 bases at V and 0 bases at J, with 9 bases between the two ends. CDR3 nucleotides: TGTGCCAGTAGTATTGGGGGGAGCTCCTATAATTCACCCCTCCACTTT. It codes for CASSIGGSSYNSPLHF.

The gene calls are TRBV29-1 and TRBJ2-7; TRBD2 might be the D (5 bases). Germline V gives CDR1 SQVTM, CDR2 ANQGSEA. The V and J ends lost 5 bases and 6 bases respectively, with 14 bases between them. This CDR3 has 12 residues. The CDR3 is CSVSLQTTEQYF. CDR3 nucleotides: TGCAGCGTTTCACTACAGACTACCGAGCAGTACTTC.

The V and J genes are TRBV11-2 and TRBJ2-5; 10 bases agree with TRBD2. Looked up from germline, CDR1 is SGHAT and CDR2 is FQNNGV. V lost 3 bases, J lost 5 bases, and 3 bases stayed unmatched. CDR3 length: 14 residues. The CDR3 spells CASSFASGGETQYF. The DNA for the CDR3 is TGTGCCAGCAGCTTCGCTAGCGGGGGCGAGACCCAGTACTTC.